The present T cell receptor beta chain was sequenced within a study of blood T cell dynamics during melanoma immunotherapy. The overall study: First-line therapy was either pembrolizumab or nivolumab with ipilimumab for metastatic melanoma.

As regards this clone: Antigen specificity is unknown.

As to time point: week 3, after first cycle of checkpoint inhibitor. One draw preceded checkpoint blockade; another followed its first cycle at week 3. The CDR3 contains 15 residues. V was pared by 0 bases and J by 6 bases, with 13 bases between. The V gene's germline CDR1 is SGHRS and CDR2 YFSETQ. Measured with immunoSEQ multiplex PCR; TCRdb has only the in-frame clones, and not every one. Here the sample spans roughly 7,300 clones, roughly 86% being singletons. Study results and limitations: Unlike progressors, later disease-control patients had W3 repertoires gaining clonality or diversity.

V gene TRBV5-1 combines with J gene TRBJ1-5, with a tentative D call TRBD1 (6 bases). The sequence derives from a human donor with melanoma. Source: blood, taken from a patient treated with checkpoint blockade. The CDR3 DNA reads as TGCGCCAGCAGCTTGGCCCCGACAGGCGCTCAGCCCCAGCATTTT. Its protein product is CASSLAPTGAQPQHF.